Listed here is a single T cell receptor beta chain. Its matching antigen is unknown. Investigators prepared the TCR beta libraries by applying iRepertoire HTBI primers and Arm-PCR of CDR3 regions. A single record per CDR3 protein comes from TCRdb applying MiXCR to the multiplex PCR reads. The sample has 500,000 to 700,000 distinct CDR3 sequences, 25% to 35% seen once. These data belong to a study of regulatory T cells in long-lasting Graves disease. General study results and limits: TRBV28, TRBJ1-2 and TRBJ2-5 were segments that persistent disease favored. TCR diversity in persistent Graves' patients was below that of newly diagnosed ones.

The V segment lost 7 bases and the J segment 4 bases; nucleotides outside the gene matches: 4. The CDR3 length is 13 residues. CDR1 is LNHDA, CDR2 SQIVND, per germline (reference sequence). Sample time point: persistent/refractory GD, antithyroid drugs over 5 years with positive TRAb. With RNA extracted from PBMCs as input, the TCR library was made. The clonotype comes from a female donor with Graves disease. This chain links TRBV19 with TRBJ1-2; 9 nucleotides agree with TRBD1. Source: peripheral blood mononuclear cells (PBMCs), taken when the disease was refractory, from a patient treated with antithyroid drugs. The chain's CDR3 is CASTRTGAYGYTF. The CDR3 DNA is TGTGCCAGTACCCGGACAGGGGCCTATGGCTACACCTTC.